Sequencing of this TCR beta chain was carried out in a study of T cell repertoires in cytomegalovirus infection. As for the study in general: CMV infection plus the matching HLA type was flagged by public TCR beta signatures.

J gave up 1 base and V 1 base, and 11 bases lay outside the gene matches. The CDR3 is 18 amino acids. The V gene's germline CDR1 is SGHDN and CDR2 FVKESK. Study conclusions and caveats: Summed frequency of shared TCR beta families picked out CMV carriers who also had the relevant HLA. HLA-C-restricted CMV-specific TCR beta clonotypes prevailed in the ex vivo response.

TCRdb passed the reads through MiXCR, listing each CDR3 protein once. The data hold about 680,000 distinct CDR3 sequences, with less than 25% observed a single time. There are a few counts of this clonotype. Its target is not known. This chain uses TRBV14 with TRBJ2-5; 8 bases agree with TRBD2. This TCR was sampled from a human donor in good health (CMV status not recorded). Some clones in this sample may be carry-over from other donors' samples. The sequencing sample was made of CD8+ T cells from PBMCs. CDR3 coding DNA: TGTGCCAGCAGCCAAGGAATGATCCCAGCGGGGGCCCAAGAGACCCAGTACTTC. This codes for CASSQGMIPAGAQETQYF.